The 11 T cell receptor beta chains in this list originate from one sample, sequenced in a study of cytomegalovirus exposure and HLA in healthy donors. The PCR was carried out with 60 Vbeta primers and 13 Jbeta primers. Here immunoSEQ multiplex PCR was the method, and the copy in TCRdb shows in-frame clones only, minus some. Found here are around 130,000 clones, roughly 79% of them singletons; the top ten hold about 1.7%. Sequences were obtained from PBMCs. The receptors were gathered from a woman aged 40-49 years in good health and CMV-seronegative.

The rearrangement joins TRBV7-9 to TRBJ2-5; 8 nucleotides align to TRBD1. Germline V gene lookup returns CDR1 SEHNR and CDR2 FQNEAQ (reference sequence). The CDR3 has 16 amino acids. The V segment lost 4 bases and the J segment 4 bases; nucleotides outside the gene matches: 11. The CDR3 DNA reads as TGTGCCAGCAGCTCGCCTGGACAGGGACTCAGAGAGACCCAGTACTTC. Encoded protein: CASSSPGQGLRETQYF.

This rearrangement joins TRBV10-2 to TRBJ2-1, with D tentatively TRBD2 (7 bases). The V gene lost 2 bases and the J gene lost 7 bases, with 15 bases spanning the gap. This CDR3 contains 15 residues. CDR1 is WSHSY and CDR2 is SAAADI in the germline V gene. CDR3 in DNA: TGCGCCAGCAGTGAGGGACTAGGGGGGAGGAATGAGCAGTTCTTC. Translating it yields CASSEGLGGRNEQFF.

CDR3 nucleotides: TGTGCCAGCAGTCACGGGGGGGACACTGAAGCTTTCTTT. Protein: CASSHGGDTEAFF. The chain links TRBV6-1 to TRBJ1-1; D perhaps matches TRBD1 (5 bases). V was pared by 5 bases and J by 3 bases, with 10 bases between. This CDR3 has 13 amino acids. Germline values: CDR1 MNHNS, CDR2 SASEGT.

The gene calls are TRBV6-1 and TRBJ1-1; a possible D gene is TRBD1 (6 bases). CDR1 and CDR2 (germline): MNHNS, SASEGT. This CDR3 region has 16 residues. Trimming removed 2 bases from V and 3 bases from J, with 16 bases in between. CDR3 bases: TGTGCCAGCAGTGAAAAAACAGGGTCAGATCACACTGAAGCTTTCTTT. Its protein is CASSEKTGSDHTEAFF.

The chain couples TRBV11-1 to TRBJ1-3; D not certain. Trimming cost V 3 bases and J 0 bases, with 18 bases left between them. Looked up from germline, CDR1 is SGHAT and CDR2 is FQDESV (reference sequence). This CDR3 spans 18 amino acids. The CDR3 is CASSLSPETAASGNTIYF. The CDR3 DNA follows: TGTGCCAGCAGCTTGAGTCCCGAAACAGCCGCCTCTGGAAACACCATATATTTT.

The chain links TRBV28 to TRBJ1-5; TRBD1 aligns across 11 bases. V dropped 4 bases and J dropped 6; count of bases not matched to a gene: 5. The V gene's germline CDR1 is MDHEN and CDR2 SYDVKM. The CDR3 spans 15 residues. The CDR3 spells CASSSRDRGVQPQHF. CDR3 sequence (DNA): TGTGCCAGCAGTTCCAGGGACAGGGGGGTTCAGCCCCAGCATTTT.

The rearrangement joins TRBV27 to TRBJ2-7; 9 nucleotides align to TRBD1. The CDR3 contains 15 residues. J gave up 5 bases and V 3 bases, and 8 bases lay outside the gene matches. CDR1 is MNHEY, CDR2 SMNVEV, per germline (reference sequence). Here the CDR3 reads CASSFIGTGYNEQYF. As DNA, the CDR3 is TGTGCCAGCAGTTTCATCGGGACAGGGTACAACGAGCAGTACTTC.

Details on this clone: The sample has other DNA sequences that encode this CDR3 too. This chain connects TRBV29-1 to TRBJ1-1; 7 bases agree with TRBD1. V dropped 6 bases and J dropped 2; count of bases not matched to a gene: 9. The CDR3 sequence is 14 residues long. CDR1 and CDR2 from the germline V gene are SQVTM and ANQGSEA. The CDR3 here is CSVQPGTVNTEAFF. The CDR3 region has the DNA TGCAGCGTGCAGCCCGGGACAGTCAACACTGAAGCTTTCTTT.

The J gene is TRBJ1-6, the V gene TRBV10-3, with D maybe TRBD1 (6 bases). This CDR3 is 13 amino acids long. The V end was cut by 10 bases, the J end by 8 bases, with 15 bases between. CDR1 is ENHRY and CDR2 is SYGVKD in the germline V gene. CDR3 residues: CATQKQGDSPLHF. CDR3 sequence (DNA): TGTGCCACCCAAAAACAGGGTGATTCACCCCTCCACTTT.

V and J are TRBV10-2 and TRBJ2-5; 13 bases map to TRBD2. Unmatched junction bases numbered 14, after V lost 6 bases and J lost 7 bases. The length of the CDR3 is 17 residues. Germline V gene data show CDR1 as WSHSY and CDR2 as SAAADI. The CDR3: CASSILAGGPSPTTQYF. The DNA of the CDR3 is TGCGCCAGCAGCATACTAGCGGGAGGGCCCTCGCCAACGACCCAGTACTTC.

The CDR3 loop is CASSPTGDEQYF. CDR3 coding DNA: TGTGCCAGCAGCCCTACCGGGGACGAGCAGTACTTC. The chain is built from TRBV7-9 and TRBJ2-7; D is possibly TRBD2 (5 bases). Trimming removed 5 bases at V and 5 bases at J, with 10 bases between. This CDR3 spans 12 amino acids. Per the germline V gene, CDR1 is SEHNR and CDR2 is FQNEAQ (reference sequence).